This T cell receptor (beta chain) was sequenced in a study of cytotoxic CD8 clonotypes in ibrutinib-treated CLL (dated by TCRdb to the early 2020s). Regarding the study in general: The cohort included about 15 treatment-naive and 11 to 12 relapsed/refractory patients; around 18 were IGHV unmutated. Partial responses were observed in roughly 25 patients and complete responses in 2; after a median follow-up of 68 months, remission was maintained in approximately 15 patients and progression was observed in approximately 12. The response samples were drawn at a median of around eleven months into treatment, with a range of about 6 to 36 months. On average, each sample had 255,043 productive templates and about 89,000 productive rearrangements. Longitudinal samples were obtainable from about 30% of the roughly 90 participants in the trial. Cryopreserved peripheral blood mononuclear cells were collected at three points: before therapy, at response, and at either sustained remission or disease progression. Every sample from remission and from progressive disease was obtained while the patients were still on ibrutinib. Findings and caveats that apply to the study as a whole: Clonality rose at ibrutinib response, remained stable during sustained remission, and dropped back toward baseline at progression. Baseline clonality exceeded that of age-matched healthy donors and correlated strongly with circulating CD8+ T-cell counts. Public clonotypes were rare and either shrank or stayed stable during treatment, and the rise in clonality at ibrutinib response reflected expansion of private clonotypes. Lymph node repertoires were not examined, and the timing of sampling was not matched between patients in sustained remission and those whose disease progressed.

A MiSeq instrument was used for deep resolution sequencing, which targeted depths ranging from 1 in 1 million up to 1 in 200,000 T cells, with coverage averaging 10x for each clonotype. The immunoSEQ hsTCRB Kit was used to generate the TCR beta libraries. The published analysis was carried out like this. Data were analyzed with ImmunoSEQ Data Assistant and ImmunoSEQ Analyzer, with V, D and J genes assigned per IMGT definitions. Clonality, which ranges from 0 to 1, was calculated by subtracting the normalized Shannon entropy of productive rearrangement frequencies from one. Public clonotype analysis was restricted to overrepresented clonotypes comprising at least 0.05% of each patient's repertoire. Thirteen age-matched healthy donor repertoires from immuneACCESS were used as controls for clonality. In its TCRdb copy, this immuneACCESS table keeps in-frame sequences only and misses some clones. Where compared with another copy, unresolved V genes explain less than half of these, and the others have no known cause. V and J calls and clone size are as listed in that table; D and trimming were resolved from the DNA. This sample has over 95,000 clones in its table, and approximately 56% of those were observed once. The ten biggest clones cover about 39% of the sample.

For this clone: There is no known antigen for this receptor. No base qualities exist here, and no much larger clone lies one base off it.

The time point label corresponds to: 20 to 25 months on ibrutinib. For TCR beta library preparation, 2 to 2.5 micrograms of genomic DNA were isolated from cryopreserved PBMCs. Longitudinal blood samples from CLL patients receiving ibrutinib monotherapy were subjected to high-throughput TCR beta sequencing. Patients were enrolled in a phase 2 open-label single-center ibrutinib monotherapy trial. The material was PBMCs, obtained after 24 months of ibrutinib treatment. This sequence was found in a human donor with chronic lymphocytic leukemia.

In nucleotide form, the sequence is TGTGCCAGCAGACCAGGGACTAGCGGGGGTCCTGGGACCGGGGAGCTGTTTTTT. Its translation reads: CASRPGTSGGPGTGELFF. The rearrangement combines TRBV7-2 with TRBJ2-2; 14 of the junction bases match TRBD2. The CDR3 holds 18 amino acids from the cysteine to the phenylalanine. The kept DNA is CDR3 alone, 54 bases in frame from the first base. From the germline V gene, CDR1 is SGHTA and CDR2 is FQGNSA. Germline trimming: 6 bases from V, 5 bases from J; junction bases outside gene matches: 11.